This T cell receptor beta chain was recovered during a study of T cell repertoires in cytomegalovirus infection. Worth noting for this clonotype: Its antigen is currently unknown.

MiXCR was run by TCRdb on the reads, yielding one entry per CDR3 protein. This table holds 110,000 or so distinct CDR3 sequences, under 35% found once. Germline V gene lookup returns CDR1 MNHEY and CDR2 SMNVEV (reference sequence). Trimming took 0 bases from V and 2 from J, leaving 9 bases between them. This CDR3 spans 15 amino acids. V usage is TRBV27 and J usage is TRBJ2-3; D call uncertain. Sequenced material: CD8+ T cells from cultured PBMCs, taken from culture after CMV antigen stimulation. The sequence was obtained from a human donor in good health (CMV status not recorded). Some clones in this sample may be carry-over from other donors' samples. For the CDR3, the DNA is TGTGCCAGCAGTTTATCGCGCCGGGCCACAGATACGCAGTATTTT. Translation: CASSLSRRATDTQYF.